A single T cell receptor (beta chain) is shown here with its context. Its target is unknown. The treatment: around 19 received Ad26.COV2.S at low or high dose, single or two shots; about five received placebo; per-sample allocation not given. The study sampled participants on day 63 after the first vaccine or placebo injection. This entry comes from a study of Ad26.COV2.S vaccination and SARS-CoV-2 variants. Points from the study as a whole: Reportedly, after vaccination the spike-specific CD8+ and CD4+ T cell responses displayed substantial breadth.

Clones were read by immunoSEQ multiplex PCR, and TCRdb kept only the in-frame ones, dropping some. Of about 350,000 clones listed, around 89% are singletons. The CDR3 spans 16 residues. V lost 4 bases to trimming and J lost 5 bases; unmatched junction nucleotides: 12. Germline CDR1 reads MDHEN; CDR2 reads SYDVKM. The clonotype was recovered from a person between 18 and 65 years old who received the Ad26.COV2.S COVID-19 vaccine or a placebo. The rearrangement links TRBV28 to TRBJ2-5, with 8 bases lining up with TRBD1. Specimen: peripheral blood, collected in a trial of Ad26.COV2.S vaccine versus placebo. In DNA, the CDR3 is TGTGCCAGCAGTTCCATACTACGGACAGGGCGGGAGACCCAGTACTTC. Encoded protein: CASSSILRTGRETQYF.